The T cell receptor beta chain under discussion was sequenced for a study of read filtering for tumor transcriptome and immune sequencing. This clonotype was counted many times. The CDR3 has 15 residues. The V gene's germline CDR1 is MNHEY and CDR2 SVGEGT. Trimming at V came to 5 bases and at J to 8 bases, leaving 10 bases not matched to a gene. Molecular barcoded adaptors covering alpha/delta and beta/gamma chains were used on approximately 440 ng RNA. One entry per CDR3 protein results from TCRdb running MiXCR on the reads. The sample contains more than 30,000 distinct CDR3 sequences, 14% of which appear only once.

The receptor's source is a donor aged 40 or older with multiple myeloma. The chain has TRBV6-2 or TRBV6-3 and TRBJ2-1; 9 bases match TRBD1. The specimen was a population of CD138-negative cells sorted from bone marrow. CDR3 loop: CASSNPGQGKDEQFF. The CDR3 region has the DNA TGTGCCAGCAGTAACCCGGGACAGGGTAAGGATGAGCAGTTCTTC.